Given below is one T cell receptor beta chain in context. Its target is unknown. Between the trimmed V and J ends, which lost 10 bases and 1 base, there was a span of 16 bases. This CDR3 is 14 amino acids long. From germline, CDR1 is MNHEY and CDR2 SVGAGI. This table comes from immunoSEQ multiplex PCR, and its TCRdb copy is limited to in-frame clones, with some not included. The data contain fewer than 90,000 clones, under 80% of them seen just once; the ten biggest clones take up around 1.1%. Within the ViraFEST assay, antigen-specific CD4+ T cells underwent expansion with viral peptide pools prior to sequencing. Subsequent to a culture period of approximately 11 days, CD4+ T cells were isolated. Vaccine administered to participants consisted of two doses of either BNT162b2 or mRNA-1273. Recipients of the vaccine had no prior SARS-CoV-2 infection and negative nucleocapsid antibodies. This sample is drawn from a study of vaccination effects on CD4 cells after COVID-19. For the study at large: Relative to the second dose, post-vaccine samples were obtained a median of 72 days later. The study, taken as a whole, reports: After vaccination, at late timepoints, clones induced by infection and by vaccine contracted markedly. Just 1 of 255 vaccine-induced clones in healthy recipients was cross-reactive.

Sequences were derived from CD4+ T cells from PBMCs cultured with HCoV-OC43 spike peptides, sampled after COVID-19 vaccination. The subset denotes: HCoV-OC43 spike overlapping peptide pool stimulation. This clonotype originated in a human donor who received a COVID-19 vaccine. This chain uses TRBV6-5 with TRBJ1-1, with TRBD1 as a possible D gene (6 bases). The CDR3 bases are TGTGCCATTCTCCAAGGGGGTGCGAACACTGAAGCTTTCTTT. Amino acids: CAILQGGANTEAFF.